This TCR beta chain emerged from a study of technical replicates of blood from a few donors. Some clones are missing from TCRdb's copy, which holds only in-frame ones; the method was immunoSEQ multiplex PCR. The sample records roughly 76,000 clones, around 94% being singletons. The CDR3 has 14 amino acids. CDR1 is MNHNS, CDR2 SASEGT, per germline. V was clipped by 6 bases and J by 7 bases; unmatched bases: 4. Sequencing input: T cells isolated from PBMCs. This receptor was obtained from a human donor in good health. The V call is TRBV6-1, the J call TRBJ1-4; the match to TRBD1 covers 11 bases. The CDR3 region has the DNA TGTGCCAGCAGGGGGACAGGGGGACTTGAAAAACTGTTTTTT. Its protein is CASRGTGGLEKLFF.